What follows describes a single T cell receptor (beta chain). The data were obtained in a study of CD8 T cells in Susac syndrome. Random hexamers were used to reverse transcribe the RNA input (about 0.5 to 1 ug). TCRdb passed the immunoSEQ multiplex PCR reads through MiXCR, listing each CDR3 protein once. The sample yields some 140,000 distinct CDR3 sequences, 65% to 90% seen once. This CDR3 is 11 amino acids long. Germline assignment: CDR1 SQVTM and CDR2 ANQGSEA. V gave up 4 bases and J gave up 4 bases, with 7 bases separating them. Sequencing was carried out using CD8+ T cells from PBMCs. The chain links TRBV29-1 to TRBJ1-1; no clear D. The sequence was collected from a human donor with multiple sclerosis. CDR3 nucleotides: TGCAGCGTTGCCGATCGCACTGAAGCTTTCTTT. Translation gives CSVADRTEAFF.